A selection of T cell receptor beta chains follows, all from one sample in a study of OX40 agonist ivuxolimab in advanced cancers. Sequencing was performed with immunoSEQ multiplex PCR; in TCRdb, only in-frame clones are kept and a portion is missing. The sample carries 90,000 to 130,000 clones, roughly 90% recorded once. Sample: CD4+ or CD8+ T cells sorted from blood, taken in a trial of the OX40 agonist ivuxolimab. These TCRs come from an adult with an advanced solid tumor such as melanoma, head and neck, liver or kidney cancer. Each CDR3 is given with its conserved first and last residue. A D gene is named only where the DNA matches it firmly. The size field is filled for only some rows; it gives once, few, many or a size class.

abundance: .; d_gene: .; v_gene: TRBV5-8; j_gene: TRBJ1-1; len: 15; CDR3aa: CASSAYSGIATEAFF; CDR3nt: TGTGCCAGCTCAGCTTATTCAGGGATTGCCACTGAAGCTTTCTTT
abundance: .; d_gene: .; v_gene: TRBV5-8; j_gene: TRBJ1-1; len: 13; CDR3aa: CASSLDRDTEAFF; CDR3nt: TGTGCCAGCAGCTTGGACAGGGACACTGAAGCTTTCTTT
abundance: .; d_gene: .; v_gene: TRBV6-1; j_gene: TRBJ2-3; len: 14; CDR3aa: CASSGMTATDTQYF; CDR3nt: TGTGCCAGCAGTGGAATGACAGCCACAGATACGCAGTATTTT
abundance: .; d_gene: TRBD2; v_gene: TRBV18; j_gene: TRBJ2-5; len: 16; CDR3aa: CASSPALAGNQETQYF; CDR3nt: TGTGCCAGCTCACCGGCACTAGCGGGGAACCAAGAGACCCAGTACTTC
abundance: .; d_gene: .; v_gene: TRBV5-1; j_gene: TRBJ2-1; len: 15; CDR3aa: CASSFEGQTYNEQFF; CDR3nt: TGCGCCAGCAGCTTTGAGGGGCAAACCTACAATGAGCAGTTCTTC
abundance: .; d_gene: .; v_gene: TRBV4-2; j_gene: TRBJ2-7; len: 14; CDR3aa: CASSQGGQFYEQYF; CDR3nt: TGTGCCAGCAGCCAGGGGGGACAGTTCTACGAGCAGTACTTC
abundance: .; d_gene: .; v_gene: TRBV5-4; j_gene: TRBJ2-2; len: 15; CDR3aa: CASSLALQNTGELFF; CDR3nt: TGTGCCAGCAGCTTGGCACTCCAGAACACCGGGGAGCTGTTTTTT
abundance: .; d_gene: .; v_gene: TRBV2; j_gene: TRBJ2-7; len: 14; CDR3aa: CASAADSTSYEQYF; CDR3nt: TGTGCCAGCGCTGCAGACAGTACGTCCTACGAGCAGTACTTC
abundance: .; d_gene: .; v_gene: TRBV6-1; j_gene: TRBJ1-4; len: 15; CDR3aa: CASTRTWEQNEKLFF; CDR3nt: TGTGCCAGCACCAGAACGTGGGAGCAAAATGAAAAACTGTTTTTT
abundance: .; d_gene: .; v_gene: TRBV19; j_gene: TRBJ1-5; len: 19; CDR3aa: CASSIALSFLDRNNQPQHF; CDR3nt: TGTGCCAGTAGTATAGCCCTCAGCTTTTTAGACAGGAACAATCAGCCCCAGCATTTT
abundance: .; d_gene: TRBD1; v_gene: TRBV25-1; j_gene: TRBJ2-1; len: 17; CDR3aa: CASSPRRQGAGGNEQFF; CDR3nt: TGTGCCAGCAGCCCCCGCAGACAGGGGGCCGGCGGGAATGAGCAGTTCTTC
abundance: .; d_gene: TRBD2; v_gene: TRBV25-1; j_gene: TRBJ2-5; len: 15; CDR3aa: CASSEFGEGKKTQYF; CDR3nt: TGTGCCAGCAGTGAATTCGGGGAGGGTAAGAAGACCCAGTACTTC
abundance: .; d_gene: TRBD2; v_gene: TRBV10-3; j_gene: TRBJ2-3; len: 17; CDR3aa: CAISVHGTSGTTDTQYF; CDR3nt: TGTGCCATCAGCGTACACGGGACTAGCGGGACCACAGATACGCAGTATTTT
abundance: few; d_gene: .; v_gene: TRBV5-1; j_gene: TRBJ1-2; len: 14; CDR3aa: CASSLAGPGYGYTF; CDR3nt: TGCGCCAGCAGCTTGGCCGGGCCAGGTTATGGCTACACCTTC
abundance: .; d_gene: TRBD2; v_gene: TRBV7-3; j_gene: TRBJ2-1; len: 16; CDR3aa: CASSFRVAGGWDEQFF; CDR3nt: TGTGCCAGCAGCTTCCGGGTAGCGGGAGGATGGGATGAGCAGTTCTTC
abundance: .; d_gene: .; v_gene: TRBV30; j_gene: TRBJ1-2; len: 16; CDR3aa: CAWKKPRDAGTYGYTF; CDR3nt: TGTGCCTGGAAGAAACCCCGTGACGCCGGGACCTATGGCTACACCTTC
abundance: .; d_gene: .; v_gene: TRBV5-8; j_gene: TRBJ2-5; len: 15; CDR3aa: CASSLAISGWETQYF; CDR3nt: TGTGCCAGCAGCTTGGCCATTAGTGGGTGGGAGACCCAGTACTTC